Following are 11 T cell receptor beta chains from one sample sequenced in a study of blood T cell repertoires in COVID-19. Libraries were prepared by immunoSEQ multiplex PCR; TCRdb keeps only in-frame clonotypes and omits some of them. The sample lists about 64,000 clones; 88% were seen once. The source material was peripheral blood. These receptors all stem from a woman aged 55-70 years with COVID-19, enrolled during active disease.

The chain joins TRBV5-1 to TRBJ1-1; no reliable D call. Germline V lookup: CDR1 SGHRS, CDR2 YFSETQ. CDR3 size: 12 residues. Trimming left V 0 bases short and J 8 bases short, with 8 bases between. CDR3 DNA: TGCGCCAGCAGCTTGGGCGGCAGAGAAGCTTTCTTT. Its translation is CASSLGGREAFF.

CDR3 DNA sequence: TGTGCCATCAGGCCCGACAGGGCCCACGAGCAGTACTTC. Its translation: CAIRPDRAHEQYF. The chain recombines TRBV10-3 with TRBJ2-7; the match to TRBD1 covers 7 bases. CDR1 and CDR2 (germline): ENHRY, SYGVKD. The junction had 7 bases not matched to a gene; V was cut back by 6 bases and J by 5 bases. This CDR3 spans 13 amino acids.

V is TRBV27 and J is TRBJ1-6, with D possibly matching TRBD1 (6 bases). Germline loops: CDR1 MNHEY, CDR2 SMNVEV (reference sequence). This CDR3 has 16 residues. Deletions cut 6 bases from V and 6 bases from J, with 18 bases between. The CDR3 sequence is CASRDHEGESNSPLHF. The DNA for the CDR3 is TGTGCCAGCAGGGATCACGAGGGGGAAAGTAATTCACCCCTCCACTTT.

V and J are TRBV3-1 (or the pseudogene TRBV3-2) and TRBJ1-3, with unresolved D. With 0 bases removed from V and 7 bases from J, the gap between germline ends came to 10 bases. Germline V CDR1 and CDR2: LGHDT, YNNKEL (reference sequence). The length of the CDR3 is 14 residues. CDR3 loop: CASSQDLQQNTIYF. The CDR3 DNA is TGTGCCAGCAGCCAAGATCTACAGCAGAACACCATATATTTT.

The chain joins TRBV7-2 to TRBJ1-5, with D tentatively TRBD1 (6 bases). V was pared by 1 base and J by 5 bases, with 15 bases between. Germline values: CDR1 SGHTA, CDR2 FQGNSA. CDR3 size: 16 residues. The CDR3 region is CASSLEGQGLDQPQHF. CDR3 in DNA: TGTGCCAGCAGCTTAGAGGGGCAGGGGTTGGATCAGCCCCAGCATTTT.

This clone was counted once. J is TRBJ2-1 and V is TRBV4-2; the D is unclear. Per the germline V gene, CDR1 is LGHNA and CDR2 is YNFKEQ. This CDR3 is 16 amino acids long. Between the trimmed V and J ends, which lost 0 bases and 5 bases, there was a span of 14 bases. The CDR3 DNA reads TGTGCCAGCAGCCAAGACGGGTTGACGAAGCACAATGAGCAGTTCTTC. Protein product: CASSQDGLTKHNEQFF.

The sample holds a few counts of this clone. The chain links TRBV7-9 to TRBJ2-1; D possibly corresponds to TRBD1 (6 bases). V shed 3 bases and J shed 0 bases, with 15 bases lying between them. Germline CDR1 and CDR2: SEHNR and FQNEAQ (reference sequence). The CDR3 totals 17 residues. CDR3 nucleotides: TGTGCCAGCAGCTTTTCCCAGACAGGCGACTCCTACAATGAGCAGTTCTTC. Its translation is CASSFSQTGDSYNEQFF.

The V gene is TRBV5-5, the J gene TRBJ1-5; D is perhaps TRBD1 (6 bases). This CDR3 contains 15 residues. Germline values: CDR1 SGHKS, CDR2 YYEKEE (reference sequence). Deletions cut 1 base from V and 4 bases from J, with 12 bases between. The CDR3 coding sequence is TGTGCCAGCAGCTTGACAGGGTTTCGAAATCAGCCCCAGCATTTT. Encoded protein: CASSLTGFRNQPQHF.

The chain links TRBV6-5 to TRBJ1-5; 8 bases line up with TRBD1. The germline V gene has CDR1 MNHEY and CDR2 SVGAGI. Unmatched junction bases numbered 5, after V lost 2 bases and J lost 5 bases. This CDR3 has 15 residues. For the CDR3, the DNA is TGTGCCAGCAGTTACCGACAGGGGTCAGATCAGCCCCAGCATTTT. It yields the protein CASSYRQGSDQPQHF.

This sequence joins TRBV5-1 and TRBJ1-1; D uncertain. The CDR3 is 13 amino acids. The V gene lost 3 bases and the J gene lost 1 base, with 7 bases spanning the gap. Germline V gene lookup returns CDR1 SGHRS and CDR2 YFSETQ. The CDR3 nucleotides are TGCGCCAGCAGCTCCACTCAGAACACTGAAGCTTTCTTT. As protein: CASSSTQNTEAFF.

The J gene is TRBJ2-1, the V gene TRBV24-1, with D perhaps matching TRBD2 (7 bases). The CDR3 contains 16 residues. V lost 7 bases to trimming and J lost 0 bases, with 15 bases between them. Germline CDR1 and CDR2: KGHDR and SFDVKD. For the CDR3, the DNA is TGTGCCACCAGGGTACAGGGACTATTCTCCTACAATGAGCAGTTCTTC. The encoded protein is CATRVQGLFSYNEQFF.